This entry is about one T cell receptor beta chain. The sample holds a few counts of this clonotype. This clone's antigen is unknown. A much larger clone differs from this one at a single base, so this may be a read error. It is likely a read error, because the conserved phenylalanine at the end of the CDR3 is missing. The sample originates from a study of read filtering for tumor transcriptome and immune sequencing (dated by TCRdb to about 2020). Describing the broader study: Of the patients in the cohort, about 16 were male and 14 were female, and their mean age was 65.9 years, with a range of about 47 to 80. By revised international staging, 8 or 9 patients were R-ISS I, about 15 were R-ISS II and roughly 7 were R-ISS III. Whole-transcriptome libraries were prepared with the TruSeq RNA Access Library Prep Kit after DNase treatment. TCR-region mapped reads per sample ranged from about 4 to 10.27 million with IR-seq versus only roughly 75 to 1273 with RNA-seq. TCR repertoires obtained by targeted immune repertoire sequencing and by bulk whole-transcriptome sequencing performed on the same bone marrow samples were compared. A main aim was a read-filtering strategy for immune repertoire data, specifically whether clonotypes supported by a single read should be removed.

TCR libraries were constructed from 400 ng RNA using the Immunoverse kit, and molecular barcoded adaptors covering alpha/delta and beta/gamma chains were employed. TCR library preparation used the same RNA that was used for transcriptome sequencing. Sequencing of the TCR libraries was done on an Illumina HiSeq 4000 with 2 x 150 cycles. From the authors' description of their analysis: TCR reads were aligned to human V, D, J and C references and assembled into CDR3 clonotypes with MiXCR, including quality filtering and error correction. The tcR package in R was used to analyze clonotype counts and gene usage diversity. For inspection of raw mapping reads, RNA-seq reads were mapped by STAR aligner version 2.5.3a onto GRCh37 of the human genome. IR-seq fastq files were randomly downsampled with Seqtk 1.3 to test the effect of sequencing depth on detected clonotypes. The raw public reads went through TCRdb reprocessing: fastp at Q25, MiXCR clone calling, in-frame beta chains kept. A single entry per CDR3 protein holds the most common genes and DNA from its merged rows. The V and J calls shown here were made by TCRdb, not taken from the authors' results. The sample table records 75,000 to 95,000 distinct CDR3 sequences; 12% of these occur just once. In total, the top ten clones hold under 15% of the sample.

Broad study findings and their caveats: Compared with RNA-seq, IR-seq captured clonotypes at much higher depth and more reliably, and a smaller IR-seq throughput was enough to identify most shared clonotypes. Rather than purified T cells, the sorted CD138-negative fraction was a mixed bone marrow immune population. Single-read clonotypes made up roughly four fifths of clonotypes but only about 3.5% of total reads in IR-seq, compared with just under 75% of clonotypes and about 44% of reads in RNA-seq. Removing single-read clonotypes increased the correlation between IR-seq and RNA-seq shared clonotype proportions.

Each patient had bone marrow sampled at the time of active disease. Ficoll-Hypaque density gradient centrifugation was used to isolate bone marrow mononuclear cells. To remove myeloma plasma cells, the cells were labeled with CD138 magnetic microbeads on a MACS separator, and CD138-negative cells were then collected by negative selection. Purity of the isolated cells was checked by flow cytometry on an Attune NxT using CD138 antibodies. TRIzol reagent was used to extract total RNA, and a NanoDrop spectrophotometer was used to quantify the extracted RNA. Paired RNA-seq and IR-seq were performed on each patient's CD138-negative bone marrow sample. The V and J ends are trimmed by 4 bases and 4 bases, leaving 8 bases between them. The CDR3 comprises 12 residues, both ends counted. The kept DNA is CDR3 alone, 36 bases in frame from the first base. The germline V gene (reference sequence) yields GTSNPN for CDR1 and SVGIG for CDR2.

This sequence originates from a donor older than 35 with multiple myeloma. The sample taken for sequencing was a population of CD138-negative cells sorted from bone marrow. The sample's cell subset or site label is to be understood as: bone marrow mononuclear cells depleted of CD138+ plasma/myeloma cells by negative magnetic selection. The rearranged segments are TRBV30 and TRBJ2-1, and possibly TRBD2, on 5 matching bases. The CDR3: CAWTPGYNEQFY. The base sequence is TGTGCCTGGACCCCGGGGTACAATGAGCAGTTCTAC.